One sample yielded the 16 T cell receptor beta chains listed below, sequenced in a study of cytomegalovirus exposure and HLA in healthy donors (dated 2017 in TCRdb). Library preparation employed the immunoSEQ multiplex PCR assay. The multiplex PCR relied on a mix of 60 forward primers for TCR Vbeta segments and 13 reverse primers for TCR Jbeta segments. TCRdb stores this immuneACCESS table with in-frame sequences only. Part of the clones is absent; in the studies checked, under half of the shortfall reflects unresolved V genes, and no reason is known for the rest. The record for this sample contains about 200,000 clones. The ten most abundant clones make up 6.5% of the sample. Sequencing input: PBMCs. These receptor sequences come from a man younger than 40 in good health and CMV-seronegative.

J is TRBJ2-6 and V is TRBV9; tentatively, D is TRBD1 (5 bases). This CDR3 is built from 16 residues. Trimming pared 7 bases from V and 0 bases from J, leaving 14 bases between. The germline V gene has CDR1 SGDLS and CDR2 YYNGEE. The CDR3 DNA reads TGTGCCAGCCAGGGCGTTGAGGACTCTGGGGCCAACGTCCTGACTTTC. Translation gives CASQGVEDSGANVLTF.

The rearrangement joins TRBV7-2 to TRBJ1-1, with 7 positions matching TRBD1. J gave up 6 bases and V 5 bases, and 12 bases lay outside the gene matches. The V gene's germline CDR1 is SGHTA and CDR2 FQGNSA. This CDR3 comprises 15 residues. This CDR3 reads CASSLRRGGAAEAFF. The CDR3 nucleotides are TGTGCCAGCAGCCTCAGGAGAGGGGGCGCCGCTGAAGCTTTCTTT.

The chain employs TRBV28 and TRBJ1-1, with a tentative D call TRBD1 (6 bases). Looked up from germline, CDR1 is MDHEN and CDR2 is SYDVKM. The CDR3 runs to 13 residues. The germline V and J ends were trimmed by 3 bases and 7 bases, with 12 bases remaining between them. The CDR3 loop reads CASSFGGQYEAFF. Here the CDR3 DNA reads TGTGCCAGCAGTTTTGGAGGACAGTATGAAGCTTTCTTT.

The V call is TRBV30, the J call TRBJ1-5, with D possibly matching TRBD1 (5 bases). V was shortened by 1 base and J by 11 bases, with 12 bases between the two germline ends. The CDR3 loop spans 12 amino acids. Germline V gene sequence: CDR1 GTSNPN, CDR2 SVGIG (reference sequence). CDR3 DNA sequence: TGTGCCTGGAGTGGTTTGACGGGGGCCCAGCATTTT. Its protein is CAWSGLTGAQHF. The full variable domain, rest sourced from reference TRBV30 and TRBJ1-5, is SQTIHQWPATLVQPVGSPLSLECTVEGTSNPNLYWYRQAAGRGLQLLFYSVGIGQISSEVPQNLSASRPQDRQFILSSKKLLLSDSGFYLCAWSGLTGAQHFGDGTRLSIL.

The chain employs TRBV6-4 and TRBJ2-2; a possible D gene is TRBD2 (5 bases). The CDR3 has 14 residues. The V gene's germline CDR1 is MRHNA and CDR2 SNTAGT. The V end lost 4 bases, the J end lost 1 base, and 7 bases lay between the germline ends. The CDR3 region has the DNA TGTGCCAGCAGTGGGGAGCAGAACACCGGGGAGCTGTTTTTT. Protein product: CASSGEQNTGELFF.

V usage is TRBV7-9 and J usage is TRBJ2-3; TRBD2 matches at 11 bases. V lost 1 base, J lost 1 base, and 4 bases stayed unmatched. This CDR3 comprises 17 residues. The V gene's germline CDR1 is SEHNR and CDR2 FQNEAQ (reference sequence). CDR3 protein: CASSLGLLAGGTDTQYF. In DNA form, the CDR3 reads TGTGCCAGCAGCTTAGGCCTACTAGCGGGAGGCACAGATACGCAGTATTTT.

Here the CDR3 reads CASSRTITSGRITDTQYF. The CDR3, as DNA: TGTGCCAGCAGTCGGACGATAACTAGCGGGAGGATCACAGATACGCAGTATTTT. The chain has TRBV27 and TRBJ2-3; 12 positions match TRBD2. The CDR3 sequence is 18 residues long. V gave up 5 bases and J gave up 2 bases; unmatched junction bases: 11. Germline V gene lookup returns CDR1 MNHEY and CDR2 SMNVEV (reference sequence).

The chain has TRBV15 and TRBJ1-4; possibly TRBD1 for D (6 bases). Trimming left V 0 bases short and J 3 bases short, with 8 bases between. The CDR3 is 15 residues long. Germline-derived CDR1 and CDR2 are LNHNV and YYDKDF (reference sequence). CDR3 coding DNA: TGTGCCACCAGCAGAGACAGGGGAGCTAATGAAAAACTGTTTTTT. Protein: CATSRDRGANEKLFF.

The CDR3 protein is CASSPTGNEQFF. The CDR3 nucleotides read TGTGCCAGCTCCCCTACGGGCAATGAGCAGTTCTTC. The chain recombines TRBV18 with TRBJ2-1; unclear D gene. This CDR3 contains 12 residues. V lost 6 bases and J 6 bases, leaving 9 bases between the germline ends. In germline, CDR1 is KGHSH, CDR2 LQKENI.

V gene TRBV12-5 combines with J gene TRBJ2-6, with D tentatively TRBD1 (5 bases). Germline assignment: CDR1 LGHNT and CDR2 FRNRAP. The CDR3 is 16 residues long. V was trimmed by 6 bases and J by 0 bases, leaving 12 bases between them. CDR3 loop: CASGRGRSSGANVLTF. The CDR3 nucleotides read TGTGCTAGTGGAAGGGGCAGGAGCTCTGGGGCCAACGTCCTGACTTTC.

The J gene is TRBJ2-3, the V gene TRBV18; 9 nucleotides agree with TRBD1. J was trimmed by 3 bases and V by 5 bases; bases with no gene match: 6. Germline CDR1 KGHSH, CDR2 LQKENI. The CDR3 sequence is 15 residues long. CDR3 in DNA: TGTGCCAGCTCAACTGGACAGGGGCGGACAGATACGCAGTATTTT. Translated, it gives CASSTGQGRTDTQYF.

V and J are TRBV4-2 and TRBJ2-5; 7 nucleotides line up with TRBD1. Trimming took 1 base from V and 11 from J; bases not matched to a gene: 10. The CDR3 covers 14 residues. CDR1 is LGHNA and CDR2 is YNFKEQ in the germline V gene. The CDR3 DNA sequence: TGTGCCAGCAGCCAAGGACAGGGTTCGAGGGAGCAGTACTTC. Translating gives CASSQGQGSREQYF.

J is TRBJ2-2 and V is TRBV11-2; TRBD1 aligns across 8 bases. This CDR3 comprises 16 residues. Germline lookup yields CDR1 SGHAT and CDR2 FQNNGV. Unmatched junction bases numbered 10, after V lost 6 bases and J lost 4 bases. CDR3 bases: TGTGCCAGCAGAATGACAGGGGCGCATAGCACCGGGGAGCTGTTTTTT. This translates into CASRMTGAHSTGELFF.

The rearrangement uses TRBV6-6 and TRBJ2-3; a possible D gene is TRBD1 (5 bases). The DNA end is more similar to TRBJ1-5, so the J call may be wrong. This CDR3 is 14 amino acids long. CDR1 and CDR2 (germline): MNHNY, SVGAGI (reference sequence). CDR3 coding DNA: TGTGTCGCAACCGGGACTAGCGGGGGGGATACGCAGCATTTT. The encoded protein is CVATGTSGGDTQHF.

V usage is TRBV6-5 and J usage is TRBJ1-5; D gene uncertain. The CDR3 is made up of 14 amino acids. Germline assignment: CDR1 MNHEY and CDR2 SVGAGI. Trimming shortened V by 7 bases and J by 1 base, and 11 bases separated the two germline ends. Here the CDR3 DNA reads TGTGCCAGCATGAGGAGTTTGAGCAATCAGCCCCAGCATTTT. As protein: CASMRSLSNQPQHF.

This sequence joins TRBV19 and TRBJ1-3; D is undetermined. Trimming took off 7 bases at V and 0 bases at J, with 7 bases between the two ends. The V gene's germline CDR1 is LNHDA and CDR2 SQIVND (reference sequence). The length of the CDR3 is 13 residues. The CDR3 DNA reads as TGTGCCAGTACCCAAAACTCTGGAAACACCATATATTTT. It codes for CASTQNSGNTIYF.